The present TCR beta chain was sequenced within a study of blood T cell repertoires in COVID-19. Study summary: Collection of acute and convalescent COVID-19 samples took place in the United States, Italy and Spain. T cells, B-cell-depleted T cells, or PBMCs supplied cDNA or gDNA.

Trimming took off 4 bases at V and 8 bases at J, with 14 bases between the two ends. Germline V gene sequence: CDR1 SGHKS, CDR2 YYEKEE (reference sequence). The CDR3 is made up of 13 amino acids. Per the original data handling: By means of reference gene primer amplification, nucleated cell counts were estimated. The method was immunoSEQ multiplex PCR; TCRdb's version includes in-frame clones alone and lacks a portion of them. V, J and clone size were drawn from that table, and D and trimming were deduced from the DNA. The table shows 200,000 to 250,000 clones, with 92% occurring only once. Sample: peripheral blood. The rearrangement uses TRBV5-5 and TRBJ2-3, with unresolved D. The receptor was isolated from a man aged 25-45 years with acute or convalescent COVID-19. The CDR3 nucleotides are TGTGCCAGCAGCGACTCCCCCACGCGTACGCAGTATTTT. This gives the protein CASSDSPTRTQYF.